Presented here are 21 T cell receptor beta chains from one specimen sequenced in a study of regulatory T cells in long-lasting Graves disease. Time point: persistent/refractory GD, antithyroid drugs over 5 years with positive TRAb. Following extraction of RNA from PBMCs, that RNA was used to make the TCR library. CDR3 regions were amplified by Arm-PCR using iRepertoire HTBI primers to build TCR beta libraries. TCRdb called the multiplex PCR reads again in MiXCR, with one record for every CDR3 protein. The sample has fewer than 400,000 distinct CDR3 sequences, 15% to 20% seen once; the top ten hold 29%. The specimen comprised peripheral blood mononuclear cells (PBMCs), sampled when the disease was refractory, from a patient treated with antithyroid drugs. The receptors come from a female donor with Graves disease.

There are many counts of this clonotype. The chain combines TRBV12-3 or TRBV12-4 with TRBJ1-4; D call uncertain. The CDR3 covers 16 residues. Trimming pared 5 bases from V and 2 bases from J, leaving 15 bases between. CDR3 nucleotide sequence: TGTGCCAGCAGTCCTGGTAGTTGGACGACTAATGAAAAACTGTTTTTT. Encoded protein: CASSPGSWTTNEKLFF.

This clonotype was detected ten times or more. The chain is built from TRBV6-2 or TRBV6-3 and TRBJ1-5; D gene uncertain. V was shortened by 2 bases and J by 2 bases, with 10 bases between the two germline ends. Germline V gene lookup returns CDR1 MNHEY and CDR2 SVGEGT. The CDR3 has 15 residues. CDR3 amino acids: CASSYENPGNQPQHF. In nucleotides, the CDR3 is TGTGCCAGCAGTTACGAGAATCCCGGCAATCAGCCCCAGCATTTT.

This chain connects TRBV7-2 to TRBJ2-1; D tentatively reads TRBD1 or TRBD2 (5 bases each). Germline CDR1 is SGHTA and CDR2 is FQGNSA. The ends were cut back, 5 bases at V and 3 bases at J, with 8 bases in the middle. The CDR3 is 13 residues long. The CDR3 nucleotides read TGTGCCAGCAGCAGGGACCACTACAATGAGCAGTTCTTC. Residues: CASSRDHYNEQFF.

This clonotype occurred once. The chain is built from TRBV4-1 and TRBJ2-3; D gene uncertain. The germline V and J ends were trimmed by 3 bases and 6 bases, with 10 bases remaining between them. From germline, CDR1 is MGHRA and CDR2 YSYEKL. The CDR3 runs 13 residues. The CDR3 protein is CASSHPSLDTQYF. The DNA for the CDR3 is TGCGCCAGCAGCCATCCCAGCTTGGATACGCAGTATTTT.

This clonotype was picked up many times. The V gene is TRBV6-1, the J gene TRBJ2-7; weak D call: TRBD1 (6 bases). CDR1 and CDR2 from the germline V gene are MNHNS and SASEGT. The CDR3 contains 12 residues. V lost 6 bases, J lost 5 bases, and 11 bases lay in between. Here the CDR3 DNA reads TGTGCCAGCAGGGCGGCAGGGGACGAGCAGTACTTC. Encoded protein: CASRAAGDEQYF.

This clonotype appeared many times. J is TRBJ1-1 and V is TRBV6-5, with no clear D. Trimming left V 2 bases short and J 1 base short, with 8 bases between. Germline-derived CDR1 and CDR2 are MNHEY and SVGAGI. This CDR3 has 14 amino acids. The CDR3: CASSYRRTNTEAFF. The CDR3 bases are TGTGCCAGCAGTTACCGCAGGACGAACACTGAAGCTTTCTTT.

V usage is TRBV20-1 and J usage is TRBJ2-7; possibly TRBD2 for D (7 bases). CDR1 and CDR2 (germline): DFQATT, SNEGSKA (reference sequence). The CDR3 sequence is 18 residues long. CDR3 DNA: TGCAGCGCCCTGGCCGGACCAACAAAGGGGGGGCGCAGCAACGAGCAGTACTTC. As protein: CSALAGPTKGGRSNEQYF.

Note on this clonotype: This probably arose from a read error, given a far larger clone one base away. This chain links TRBV10-3 with TRBJ1-6, with 10 nucleotides matching TRBD1. The CDR3 loop spans 18 amino acids. Germline V gene sequence: CDR1 ENHRY, CDR2 SYGVKD. J lost 0 bases, V lost 5 bases, and 7 bases had no gene match. The CDR3 DNA sequence: TGTGCCATCAGTTACTCGAGGACAGGGGGCTCCTATAATTCACCCCTCCACTTT. Its protein product is CAISYSRTGGSYNSPLHF.

This clonotype was counted at least ten times. This rearrangement joins TRBV2 to TRBJ1-5; 8 nucleotides line up with TRBD1. Trimming took 2 bases from V and 5 from J; bases not matched to a gene: 2. CDR1 and CDR2 (germline): SNHLY, FYNNEI. CDR3 size: 14 residues. This CDR3 is CASSEHRGDQPQHF. In nucleotides, the CDR3 is TGTGCCAGCAGTGAACACAGGGGGGATCAGCCCCAGCATTTT.

This clonotype was seen a few times. The V gene is TRBV7-9, the J gene TRBJ1-2; 8 bases are a match to TRBD1. The CDR3 loop spans 14 amino acids. Germline-derived CDR1 and CDR2 are SEHNR and FQNEAQ (reference sequence). With 2 bases clipped from V and 6 bases from J, the junction kept 5 bases outside the gene matches. CDR3 DNA sequence: TGTGCCAGCAGCTTATTACAGGGGGTCGATGGCTACACCTTC. This encodes CASSLLQGVDGYTF. Based on the CDR3 plus reference TRBV7-9 and TRBJ1-2, the full variable domain is DTGVSQNPRHKITKRGQNVTFRCDPISEHNRLYWYRQTLGQGPEFLTYFQNEAQLEKSRLLSDRFSAERPKGSFSTLEIQRTEQGDSAMYLCASSLLQGVDGYTFGSGTRLTVV.

This clonotype showed up just a few times. The chain has TRBV28 and TRBJ2-7; 7 bases agree with TRBD1. Germline loops: CDR1 MDHEN, CDR2 SYDVKM. This CDR3 is 12 amino acids long. After removal of 8 bases from V and 7 bases from J, the junction contained 8 bases not matched to a gene. The CDR3 spells CASEGGTWEQYF. The DNA of the CDR3 is TGTGCCAGCGAAGGGGGCACATGGGAGCAGTACTTC.

This clonotype was detected a few times. The V call is TRBV29-1, the J call TRBJ1-2; 8 bases are a match to TRBD1. Germline V gives CDR1 SQVTM, CDR2 ANQGSEA. This CDR3 comprises 16 residues. V was clipped by 7 bases and J by 1 base; unmatched bases: 14. DNA for the CDR3: TGCAGCGCCGTAGGAGGGCCAGGGGGCGGTAACTATGGCTACACCTTC. Its protein product is CSAVGGPGGGNYGYTF.

This clonotype was seen many times. The genes are TRBV7-9 and TRBJ1-1; D remains ambiguous. V dropped 5 bases and J dropped 0 bases, with 16 bases sitting between them. Germline V gene data show CDR1 as SEHNR and CDR2 as FQNEAQ (reference sequence). This CDR3 spans 16 amino acids. The CDR3 region has the DNA TGTGCCAGCAGCCCTCCCCAGAGGGCTATGAACACTGAAGCTTTCTTT. Translated: CASSPPQRAMNTEAFF.

This clonotype was recorded a few times. CDR3 DNA sequence: TGCAGTGCTAGTCGATTCGGTCCTGGAAACACCATATATTTT. Its translation is CSASRFGPGNTIYF. The gene calls are TRBV20-1 and TRBJ1-3; D unclear. From germline, CDR1 is DFQATT and CDR2 SNEGSKA (reference sequence). V dropped 3 bases and J dropped 2 bases, with 11 bases sitting between them. CDR3 length: 14 amino acids.

The chain uses TRBV20-1 and TRBJ2-3; the match to TRBD2 covers 7 bases. Trimming took 0 bases from V and 0 from J; bases not matched to a gene: 3. CDR3 length equals 15 residues. Germline V gives CDR1 DFQATT, CDR2 SNEGSKA (reference sequence). The CDR3 DNA reads TGCAGTGCTAGAGATCTCGGGGGGAGCACAGATACGCAGTATTTT. As protein: CSARDLGGSTDTQYF.

CDR3 in DNA: TGTGCCAGCAGCTTGACGGTCATTCAGCCCCAGCATTTT. It specifies CASSLTVIQPQHF. The chain joins TRBV7-6 to TRBJ1-5; no clear D. Germline CDR1 SGHVS, CDR2 FNYEAQ. V lost 3 bases and J lost 6, with 9 bases in between. The CDR3 has 13 residues.

This clonotype came up many times. The chain links TRBV3-1 to TRBJ2-4; D is possibly TRBD2 (6 bases). V lost 6 bases to trimming and J lost 7 bases, with 16 bases between them. The CDR3 consists of 14 residues. Per germline, CDR1 LGHDT and CDR2 YNNKEL (reference sequence). The CDR3 spells CASSPEAGTNIQYF. The CDR3 bases are TGTGCCAGCAGTCCCGAGGCGGGGACCAACATTCAGTACTTC.

This clonotype is a singleton in its sample. The J gene is TRBJ2-7, the V gene TRBV14; a weak D match, TRBD2 (5 bases). CDR1 and CDR2 from the germline V gene are SGHDN and FVKESK. V lost 5 bases and J lost 6, with 17 bases in between. CDR3 length: 14 residues. The CDR3 coding sequence is TGTGCCAGCAGCGTAGAGACTGGAAGCGGCGAGCAGTACTTC. Residues: CASSVETGSGEQYF.

This clonotype has ten or more counts. V usage is TRBV7-9 and J usage is TRBJ2-7; 8 bases match TRBD2. Germline CDR1 is SEHNR and CDR2 is FQNEAQ (reference sequence). V trimming: 5 bases; J trimming: 2 bases; junction bases outside the gene matches: 5. The CDR3 totals 14 residues. Here the CDR3 DNA reads TGTGCCAGCAGCCCAGGACTAGCAACCTACGAGCAGTACTTC. It translates to CASSPGLATYEQYF.

This clonotype was recorded many times. This chain joins TRBV30 and TRBJ2-7; D is possibly TRBD1 or TRBD2 (5 bases each). V dropped 2 bases and J dropped 3 bases, with 14 bases sitting between them. This CDR3 comprises 14 residues. CDR1 and CDR2 (germline): GTSNPN, SVGIG (reference sequence). The CDR3 DNA follows: TGTGCCTGGAGTAGCCGGGACGCTCTCTACGAGCAGTACTTC. Residues: CAWSSRDALYEQYF.

This chain links TRBV25-1 with TRBJ1-1; 8 positions match TRBD1. Germline CDR1 MGHDK, CDR2 SYGVNS. The CDR3 loop spans 17 amino acids. V gave up 6 bases and J gave up 0 bases; unmatched junction bases: 12. The CDR3 coding sequence is TGTGCCAGCAGCCCCGCAGGGGGCCGCGGTTTGAACACTGAAGCTTTCTTT. Translated, it gives CASSPAGGRGLNTEAFF.